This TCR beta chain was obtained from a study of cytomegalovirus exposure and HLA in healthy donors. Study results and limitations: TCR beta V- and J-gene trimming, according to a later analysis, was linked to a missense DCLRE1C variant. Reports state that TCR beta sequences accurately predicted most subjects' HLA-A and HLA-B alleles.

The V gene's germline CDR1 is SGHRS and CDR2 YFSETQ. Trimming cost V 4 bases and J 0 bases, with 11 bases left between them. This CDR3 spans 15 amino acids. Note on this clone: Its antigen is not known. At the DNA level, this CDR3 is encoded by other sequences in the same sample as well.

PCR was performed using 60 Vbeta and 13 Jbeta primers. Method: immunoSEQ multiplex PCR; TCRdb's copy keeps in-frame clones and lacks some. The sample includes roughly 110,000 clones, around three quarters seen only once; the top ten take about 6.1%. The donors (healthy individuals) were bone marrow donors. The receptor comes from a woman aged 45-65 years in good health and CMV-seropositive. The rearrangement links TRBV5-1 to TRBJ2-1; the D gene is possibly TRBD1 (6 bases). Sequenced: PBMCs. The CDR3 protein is CASSRTDNSYNEQFF. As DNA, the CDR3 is TGCGCCAGCAGCAGGACAGACAACTCCTACAATGAGCAGTTCTTC. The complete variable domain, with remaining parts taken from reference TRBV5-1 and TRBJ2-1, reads KAGVTQTPRYLIKTRGQQVTLSCSPISGHRSVSWYQQTPGQGLQFLFEYFSETQRNKGNFPGRFSGRQFSNSRSEMNVSTLELGDSALYLCASSRTDNSYNEQFFGPGTRLTVL.